This TCR beta chain is drawn from a study of blood T cell repertoires in COVID-19. In this sample, this clone turned up once. Study processing details: Amplification of reference gene primers provided the estimated nucleated cell counts. Using immunoSEQ multiplex PCR, the repertoire was profiled, and TCRdb retains in-frame clones only, with some absent. The V and J calls and clone size are taken from that table; D and trimming were inferred from the DNA. This table holds fewer than 250,000 clones, around 87% found once. The V gene end was trimmed by 3 bases and the J gene end by 0 bases; junction bases not matched to a gene: 2. CDR1 is SGHTA and CDR2 is FQGNSA in the germline V gene. The CDR3 length is 17 residues.

This sequence originates from a man aged 30 to 45 in a cohort exposed to, infected with or recovered from COVID-19 (not recorded which). Sample: PBMCs or T cells enriched from blood (not recorded which). The chain has TRBV7-2 and TRBJ2-6, with 10 bases that match TRBD1. The CDR3 region has the DNA TGTGCCAGCAGCTTCGGGACAGGGGTCTCTGGGGCCAACGTCCTGACTTTC. This translates into CASSFGTGVSGANVLTF.